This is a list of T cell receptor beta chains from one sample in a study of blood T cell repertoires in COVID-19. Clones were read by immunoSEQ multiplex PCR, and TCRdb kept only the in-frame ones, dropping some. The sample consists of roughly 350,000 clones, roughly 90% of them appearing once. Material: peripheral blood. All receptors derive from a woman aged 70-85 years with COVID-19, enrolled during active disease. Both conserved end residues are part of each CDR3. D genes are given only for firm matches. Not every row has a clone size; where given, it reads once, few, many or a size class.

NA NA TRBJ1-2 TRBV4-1 TGCGCCAGCAGCCAAGATATCACAGCTATCACCTATGGCTACACCTTC CASSQDITAITYGYTF
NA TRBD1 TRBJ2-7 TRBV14 TGTGCCAGCAGCCAACTTGGGACAGGGTCGTTCTACGAGCAGTACTTC CASSQLGTGSFYEQYF
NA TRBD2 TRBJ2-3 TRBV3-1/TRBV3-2 TGTGCCAGCAGCCCCTCAGCGGGGGCAGCAGATACGCAGTATTTT CASSPSAGAADTQYF
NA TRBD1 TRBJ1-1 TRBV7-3 TGTGCCAGCAGTATTGGGACAGGTGAGGGTGAAGCTTTCTTT CASSIGTGEGEAFF
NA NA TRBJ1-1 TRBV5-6 TGTGCCAGCAGCTTGGCAGGGGCGGGCACTGAAGCTTTCTTT CASSLAGAGTEAFF
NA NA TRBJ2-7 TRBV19 TGTGCCAGTAGTCCCTCAGGCTCCTACGAGCAGTACTTC CASSPSGSYEQYF
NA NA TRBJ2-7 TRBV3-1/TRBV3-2 TGTGCCAGCAGCCCCACACGGGGTCACGAGCAGTACTTC CASSPTRGHEQYF
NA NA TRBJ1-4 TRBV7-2 TGTGCCAGCAGCTTCCCGGGGAATGAAAAACTGTTTTTT CASSFPGNEKLFF
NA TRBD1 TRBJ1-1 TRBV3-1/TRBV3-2 TGTGCCAGCAGCCAGGGGACAGGTCTGAACACTGAAGCTTTCTTT CASSQGTGLNTEAFF
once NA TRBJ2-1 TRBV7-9 TGTGCCAGCAGCTACTTCGGGGGGCCGGGGAATGAGCAGTTCTTC CASSYFGGPGNEQFF
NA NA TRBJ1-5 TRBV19 TGTGCCAGTAGTGACACAGGGAGAGGAGGTCAGCCCCAGCATTTT CASSDTGRGGQPQHF
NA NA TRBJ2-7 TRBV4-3 TGCGCCAGCAGCCAAGTCGGGGTTGGCTACGAGCAGTACTTC CASSQVGVGYEQYF
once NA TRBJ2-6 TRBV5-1 TGCGCCAGCAGCCCACGAGCCTCTGGGGCCAACGTCCTGACTTTC CASSPRASGANVLTF
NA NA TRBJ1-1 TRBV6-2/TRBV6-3 TGTGCCAGCAGTTACGACCAGGGGACACCCGCTGAAGCTTTCTTT CASSYDQGTPAEAFF
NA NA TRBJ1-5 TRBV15 TGTGCCACCAGCAGAGGGACAGTCGGTCAGCCCCAGCATTTT CATSRGTVGQPQHF
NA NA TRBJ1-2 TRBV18 TGTGCCAGCTCACCCTCTGTCGCGGAGTACTATGGCTACACCTTC CASSPSVAEYYGYTF
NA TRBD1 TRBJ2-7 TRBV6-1 TGTGCCAGCAGTGAACGGGGCAGGGGGCTCGACGAGCAGTACTTC CASSERGRGLDEQYF
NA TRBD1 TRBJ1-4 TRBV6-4 TGTGCCAGCAGTAGACAGGGCTTAGTTGAAAAACTGTTTTTT CASSRQGLVEKLFF
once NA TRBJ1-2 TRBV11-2 TGTGCCAGCAGCGTCTCTCAGGGGTATGGCTACACCTTC CASSVSQGYGYTF
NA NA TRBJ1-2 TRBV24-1 TGTGCCACCAGTCGGGAAGGCTATGGCTACACCTTC CATSREGYGYTF
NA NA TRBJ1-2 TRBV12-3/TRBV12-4 TGTGCCAGCAGTTTAAGTTTCTCAGTGGGCTACACCTTC CASSLSFSVGYTF
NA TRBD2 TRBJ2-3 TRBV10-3 TGTGCCATCAGTGCACGGACTAGCGGGGTTAGCACAGATACGCAGTATTTT CAISARTSGVSTDTQYF